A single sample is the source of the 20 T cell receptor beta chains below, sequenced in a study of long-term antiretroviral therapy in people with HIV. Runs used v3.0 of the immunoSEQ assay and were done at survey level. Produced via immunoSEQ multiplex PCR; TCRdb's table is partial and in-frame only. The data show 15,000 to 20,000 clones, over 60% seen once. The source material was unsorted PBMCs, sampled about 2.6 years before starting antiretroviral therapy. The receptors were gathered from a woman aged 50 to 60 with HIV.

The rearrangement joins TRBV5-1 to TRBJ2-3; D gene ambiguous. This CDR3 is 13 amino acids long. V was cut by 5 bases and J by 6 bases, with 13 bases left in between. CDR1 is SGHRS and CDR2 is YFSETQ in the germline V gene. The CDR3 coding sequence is TGCGCCAGCAGTTCTGGTACTTCGGATACGCAGTATTTT. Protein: CASSSGTSDTQYF.

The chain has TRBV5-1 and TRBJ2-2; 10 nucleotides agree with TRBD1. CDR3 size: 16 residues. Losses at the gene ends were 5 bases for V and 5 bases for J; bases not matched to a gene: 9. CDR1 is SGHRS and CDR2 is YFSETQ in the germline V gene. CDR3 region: CASSSGGTGETGELFF. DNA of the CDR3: TGCGCCAGCAGTTCGGGCGGGACAGGGGAAACCGGGGAGCTGTTTTTT.

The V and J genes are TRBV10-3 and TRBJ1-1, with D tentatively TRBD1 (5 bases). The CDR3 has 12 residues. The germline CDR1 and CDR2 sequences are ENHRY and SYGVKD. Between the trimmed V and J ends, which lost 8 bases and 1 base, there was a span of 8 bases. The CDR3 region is CAIRGGNTEAFF. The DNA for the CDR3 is TGTGCCATCCGGGGGGGGAACACTGAAGCTTTCTTT.

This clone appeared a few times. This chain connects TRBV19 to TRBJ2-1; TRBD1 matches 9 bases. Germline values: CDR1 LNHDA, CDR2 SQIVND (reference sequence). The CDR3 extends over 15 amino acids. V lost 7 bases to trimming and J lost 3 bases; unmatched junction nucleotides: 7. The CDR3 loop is CASIGTGKGYNEQFF. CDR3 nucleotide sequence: TGTGCCAGTATAGGGACAGGGAAAGGCTACAATGAGCAGTTCTTC.

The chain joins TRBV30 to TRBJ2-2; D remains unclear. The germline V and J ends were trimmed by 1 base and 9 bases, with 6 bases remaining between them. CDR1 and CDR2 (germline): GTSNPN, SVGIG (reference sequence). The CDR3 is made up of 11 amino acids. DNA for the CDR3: TGTGCCTGGAGTGCACCCCGGGAGCTGTTTTTT. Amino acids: CAWSAPRELFF.

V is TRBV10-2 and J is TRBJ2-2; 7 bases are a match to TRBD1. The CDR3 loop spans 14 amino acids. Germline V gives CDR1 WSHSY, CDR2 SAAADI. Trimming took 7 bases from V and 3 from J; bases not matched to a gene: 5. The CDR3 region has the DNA TGCGCCAGCATGATAGGGGGCGACACCGGGGAGCTGTTTTTT. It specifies CASMIGGDTGELFF.

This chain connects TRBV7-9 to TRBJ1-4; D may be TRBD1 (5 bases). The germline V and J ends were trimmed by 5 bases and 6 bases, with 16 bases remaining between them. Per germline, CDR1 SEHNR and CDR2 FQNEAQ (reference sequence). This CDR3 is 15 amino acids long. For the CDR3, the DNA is TGTGCCAGCAGCCGGATGGGGGGTGTAGATGAAAAACTGTTTTTT. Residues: CASSRMGGVDEKLFF.

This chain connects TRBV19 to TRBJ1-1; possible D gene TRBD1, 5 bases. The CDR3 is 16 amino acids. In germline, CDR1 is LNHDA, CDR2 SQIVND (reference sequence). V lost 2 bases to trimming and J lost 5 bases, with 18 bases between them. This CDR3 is CASSISRQPRGTEAFF. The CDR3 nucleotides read TGTGCCAGTAGTATATCCCGACAGCCCCGGGGAACTGAAGCTTTCTTT.

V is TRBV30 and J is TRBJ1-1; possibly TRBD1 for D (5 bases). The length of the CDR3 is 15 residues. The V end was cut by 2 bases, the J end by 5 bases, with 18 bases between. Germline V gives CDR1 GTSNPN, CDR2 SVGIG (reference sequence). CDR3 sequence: CAWSTSPGRPTEAFF. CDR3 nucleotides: TGTGCCTGGAGTACCTCTCCGGGACGGCCGACTGAAGCTTTCTTT.

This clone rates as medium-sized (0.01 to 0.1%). CDR3 DNA: TGTGCCAGCAGCCCCAGTGACGGGAGCTCTGGAAACACCATATATTTT. Translated, it gives CASSPSDGSSGNTIYF. This chain links TRBV7-9 with TRBJ1-3, with no clear D. In germline, CDR1 is SEHNR, CDR2 FQNEAQ (reference sequence). Trimming cost V 5 bases and J 0 bases, with 14 bases left between them. The CDR3 runs to 16 residues.

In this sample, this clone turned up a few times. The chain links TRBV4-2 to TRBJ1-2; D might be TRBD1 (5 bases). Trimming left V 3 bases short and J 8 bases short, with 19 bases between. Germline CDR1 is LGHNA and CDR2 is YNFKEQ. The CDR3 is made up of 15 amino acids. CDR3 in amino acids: CASSHGNRGGRGYTF. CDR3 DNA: TGTGCCAGCAGCCATGGTAACCGGGGCGGTAGGGGCTACACCTTC.

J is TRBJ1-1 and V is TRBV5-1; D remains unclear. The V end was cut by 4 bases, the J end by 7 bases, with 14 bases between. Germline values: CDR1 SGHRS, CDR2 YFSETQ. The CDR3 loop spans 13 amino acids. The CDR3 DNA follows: TGCGCCAGCAGCCTCATGATCGGGGTTGAAGCTTTCTTT. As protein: CASSLMIGVEAFF.

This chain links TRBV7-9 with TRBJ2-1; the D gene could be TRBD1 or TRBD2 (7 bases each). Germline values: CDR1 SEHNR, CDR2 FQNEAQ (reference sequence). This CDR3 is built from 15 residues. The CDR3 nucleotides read TGTGCGATCCTCCAGGGAGGGGGCAGTGTGAATGAGCAGTTCTTC. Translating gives CAILQGGGSVNEQFF.

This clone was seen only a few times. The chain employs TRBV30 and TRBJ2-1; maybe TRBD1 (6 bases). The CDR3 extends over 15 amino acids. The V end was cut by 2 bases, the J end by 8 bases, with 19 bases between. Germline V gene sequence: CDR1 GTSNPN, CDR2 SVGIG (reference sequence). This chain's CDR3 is CAWSKGTGLADEQFF. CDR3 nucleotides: TGTGCCTGGAGTAAGGGAACAGGGTTGGCGGATGAGCAGTTCTTC. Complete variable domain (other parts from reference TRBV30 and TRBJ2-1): SQTIHQWPATLVQPVGSPLSLECTVEGTSNPNLYWYRQAAGRGLQLLFYSVGIGQISSEVPQNLSASRPQDRQFILSSKKLLLSDSGFYLCAWSKGTGLADEQFFGPGTRLTVL.

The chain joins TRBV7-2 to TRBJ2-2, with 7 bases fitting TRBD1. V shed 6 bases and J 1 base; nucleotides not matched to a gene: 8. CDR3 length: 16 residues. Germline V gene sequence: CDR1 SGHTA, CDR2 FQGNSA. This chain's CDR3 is CASRSRDSQNTGELFF. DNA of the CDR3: TGTGCCAGCAGATCGAGGGACAGCCAGAACACCGGGGAGCTGTTTTTT. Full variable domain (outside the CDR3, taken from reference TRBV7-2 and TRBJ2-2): GAGVSQSPSNKVTEKGKDVELRCDPISGHTALYWYRQSLGQGLEFLIYFQGNSAPDKSGLPSDRFSAERTGGSVSTLTIQRTQQEDSAVYLCASRSRDSQNTGELFFGEGSRLTVL.

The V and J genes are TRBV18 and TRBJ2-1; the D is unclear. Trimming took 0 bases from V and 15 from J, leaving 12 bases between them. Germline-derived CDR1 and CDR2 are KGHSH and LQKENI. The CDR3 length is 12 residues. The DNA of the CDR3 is TGTGCCAGCTCACCACCGGGGATCCGGCGGTTCTTC. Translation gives CASSPPGIRRFF.

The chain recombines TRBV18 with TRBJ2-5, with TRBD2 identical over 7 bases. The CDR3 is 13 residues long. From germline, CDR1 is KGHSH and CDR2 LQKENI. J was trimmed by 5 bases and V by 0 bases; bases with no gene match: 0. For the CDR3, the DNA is TGTGCCAGCTCACCACCGGGAGGGGAGACCCAGTACTTC. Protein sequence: CASSPPGGETQYF.

CDR3 protein: CASSFPGGGLGSYEQYF. In DNA, the CDR3 is TGTGCCAGCAGCTTCCCCGGAGGGGGGCTTGGGTCCTACGAGCAGTACTTC. V gene TRBV11-2 combines with J gene TRBJ2-7; D may be TRBD1 or TRBD2 (6 bases each). The V gene lost 3 bases and the J gene lost 1 base, with 19 bases spanning the gap. This CDR3 is built from 17 residues. Germline V gives CDR1 SGHAT, CDR2 FQNNGV.

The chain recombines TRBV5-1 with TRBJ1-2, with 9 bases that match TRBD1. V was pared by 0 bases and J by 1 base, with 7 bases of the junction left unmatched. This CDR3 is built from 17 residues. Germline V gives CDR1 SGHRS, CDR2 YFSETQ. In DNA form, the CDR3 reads TGCGCCAGCAGCTTGGGGACAGGGGCCGCTTTTAACTATGGCTACACCTTC. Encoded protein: CASSLGTGAAFNYGYTF.

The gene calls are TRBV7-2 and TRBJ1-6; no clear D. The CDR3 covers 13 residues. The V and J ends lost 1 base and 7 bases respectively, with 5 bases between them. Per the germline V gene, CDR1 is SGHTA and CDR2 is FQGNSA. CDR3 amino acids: CASSLVINSPLHF. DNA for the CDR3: TGTGCCAGCAGCTTAGTAATAAATTCACCCCTCCACTTT.